This TCR beta chain was sequenced in a study of monozygotic twins with cystic fibrosis. Study observations and caveats: Clonality was generally low (median around 0.0098), higher in the most severe patients.

The protocol was immunoSEQ multiplex PCR, while the TCRdb copy is restricted to in-frame clones and leaves out a portion. Altogether tens of thousands of clones are present, 80% to 90% being singletons, with the ten largest covering more than 0.9%. Germline V gene data show CDR1 as MNHNS and CDR2 as SASEGT. V gave up 8 bases and J gave up 4 bases; unmatched junction bases: 7. The CDR3 sequence is 14 residues long. Comment on this clone: As yet, its antigen is unknown.

V gene TRBV6-1 combines with J gene TRBJ2-2; TRBD1 agrees at 7 bases. This sequence was found in a woman aged 25 to 39 with cystic fibrosis. The sample comprised blood. CDR3 sequence: CASGRDRGTGELFF. The DNA for the CDR3 is TGTGCCAGCGGCCGGGACAGAGGCACCGGGGAGCTGTTTTTT.